Following are 11 T cell receptor beta chains from one sample sequenced in a study of blood T cell repertoires in COVID-19. Libraries were prepared by immunoSEQ multiplex PCR; TCRdb keeps only in-frame clonotypes and omits some of them. The sample holds 160,000 or so clones, approximately 91% seen once. The sample comprised peripheral blood. The source is a woman in her 70s with acute or convalescent COVID-19.

The chain joins TRBV7-8 to TRBJ1-2; no firm D call. The CDR3 contains 13 residues. The germline CDR1 and CDR2 sequences are SGHVS and FQNEAQ. V was cut by 1 base and J by 1 base, with 4 bases left in between. The CDR3 reads CASSLGGNYGYTF. CDR3 in DNA: TGTGCCAGCAGCTTAGGCGGTAACTATGGCTACACCTTC. The complete variable domain, with remaining parts taken from reference TRBV7-8 and TRBJ1-2, reads GAGVSQSPRYKVAKRGQDVALRCDPISGHVSLFWYQQALGQGPEFLTYFQNEAQLDKSGLPSDRFFAERPEGSVSTLKIQRTQQEDSAVYLCASSLGGNYGYTFGSGTRLTVV.

The V and J genes are TRBV30 and TRBJ2-3; 11 nucleotides align to TRBD2. The CDR3 covers 15 residues. J gave up 5 bases and V 4 bases, and 8 bases lay outside the gene matches. Germline CDR1 is GTSNPN and CDR2 is SVGIG (reference sequence). The CDR3 loop reads CAWTLAGGSVDTQYF. In nucleotides, the CDR3 is TGTGCCTGGACCTTAGCGGGGGGGAGCGTAGATACGCAGTATTTT.

V and J are TRBV28 and TRBJ1-2, with D uncertain. V lost 4 bases to trimming and J lost 7 bases, with 13 bases between them. There are 13 residues in the CDR3. Looked up from germline, CDR1 is MDHEN and CDR2 is SYDVKM. CDR3 sequence: CASSSAGIPGYTF. CDR3 in DNA: TGTGCCAGCAGTTCCGCGGGGATCCCTGGCTACACCTTC.

CDR3 loop: CASSFGGGINTEAFF. The CDR3 DNA reads TGTGCCAGCAGCTTTGGGGGAGGGATCAACACTGAAGCTTTCTTT. V and J are TRBV7-9 and TRBJ1-1; D is perhaps TRBD1 (5 bases). The CDR3 extends over 15 amino acids. Trimming took off 3 bases at V and 2 bases at J, with 13 bases between the two ends. Germline values: CDR1 SEHNR, CDR2 FQNEAQ (reference sequence).

V is TRBV2 and J is TRBJ1-5; perhaps TRBD1 as D (5 bases). Per germline, CDR1 SNHLY and CDR2 FYNNEI. The germline V and J ends were trimmed by 3 bases and 0 bases, with 6 bases remaining between them. CDR3 length equals 14 residues. The CDR3 DNA sequence: TGTGCCAGCAGTGAGACAGTTAGCAATCAGCCCCAGCATTTT. This encodes CASSETVSNQPQHF.

This chain uses TRBV9 with TRBJ2-1, with TRBD1 identical over 11 bases. CDR1 is SGDLS and CDR2 is YYNGEE in the germline V gene. V trimming: 4 bases; J trimming: 6 bases; junction bases outside the gene matches: 3. This CDR3 spans 14 amino acids. Here the CDR3 reads CASSPGTGGNEQFF. For the CDR3, the DNA is TGTGCCAGCAGCCCCGGGACAGGGGGCAATGAGCAGTTCTTC.

The genes are TRBV19 and TRBJ2-7, with 9 bases identical to TRBD1. V was clipped by 9 bases and J by 4 bases; unmatched bases: 13. CDR3 length: 15 amino acids. From germline, CDR1 is LNHDA and CDR2 SQIVND (reference sequence). CDR3 region: CASRDTGTGSYEQYF. Written as DNA, the CDR3 is TGTGCCAGCCGCGATACCGGGACAGGGTCATACGAGCAGTACTTC.

The chain recombines TRBV11-2 with TRBJ2-1, with D possibly being TRBD2 (6 bases). Germline CDR1 reads SGHAT; CDR2 reads FQNNGV. Trimming left V 6 bases short and J 1 base short, with 16 bases between. The CDR3 spans 16 residues. The DNA of the CDR3 is TGTGCCAGCAGGGGCCGGACGGGGGAGTCCTACAATGAGCAGTTCTTC. The encoded protein is CASRGRTGESYNEQFF.

The chain has TRBV15 and TRBJ2-2; 9 nucleotides match TRBD1. J was trimmed by 3 bases and V by 1 base; bases with no gene match: 0. CDR3 length: 15 residues. Germline V lookup: CDR1 LNHNV, CDR2 YYDKDF (reference sequence). This CDR3 is CATSRGDRDTGELFF. The CDR3 DNA reads as TGTGCCACCAGCAGAGGGGACAGGGACACCGGGGAGCTGTTTTTT. The entire variable domain, with the rest obtained from reference TRBV15 and TRBJ2-2, is as follows: DAMVIQNPRYQVTQFGKPVTLSCSQTLNHNVMYWYQQKSSQAPKLLFHYYDKDFNNEADTPDNFQSRRPNTSFCFLDIRSPGLGDTAMYLCATSRGDRDTGELFFGEGSRLTVL.

The chain carries TRBV5-1 and TRBJ2-5; no definite D call. The germline gives CDR1 SGHRS, CDR2 YFSETQ. Trimming removed 5 bases at V and 1 base at J, with 9 bases between. The CDR3 extends over 13 amino acids. In DNA, the CDR3 is TGCGCCAGCAGAACAGAGACCCAAGAGACCCAGTACTTC. It codes for CASRTETQETQYF. Full variable domain (rest looked up from reference TRBV5-1 and TRBJ2-5): KAGVTQTPRYLIKTRGQQVTLSCSPISGHRSVSWYQQTPGQGLQFLFEYFSETQRNKGNFPGRFSGRQFSNSRSEMNVSTLELGDSALYLCASRTETQETQYFGPGTRLLVL.

The chain uses TRBV11-2 and TRBJ1-1; D gene ambiguous. Germline values: CDR1 SGHAT, CDR2 FQNNGV. The CDR3 loop spans 13 amino acids. Between the trimmed V and J ends, which lost 2 bases and 7 bases, there was a span of 11 bases. CDR3 in amino acids: CASSLLRRHEAFF. CDR3 bases: TGTGCCAGCAGCTTACTTAGGCGGCATGAAGCTTTCTTT.